This T cell receptor beta chain was documented in a study of PD-1 blockade in mismatch repair-deficient tumors. Findings of the study overall: After pembrolizumab, tumor-resident clones rose rapidly, then generally contracted before radiologic responses.

The CDR3 runs 19 residues. CDR1 SGHTA and CDR2 FQGNSA come from the germline V gene. V dropped 1 base and J dropped 0; count of bases not matched to a gene: 10. Clones were sequenced by immunoSEQ multiplex PCR, and TCRdb holds only the in-frame ones, with some missing. The sample consists of 17,000 or so clones, nearly 85% of them appearing once. About this clone: Its antigen remains unidentified.

PCR or immunohistochemistry showed mismatch repair deficiency in every enrolled patient. The sample was PBMCs, taken less than 25 weeks after starting pembrolizumab. This chain connects TRBV7-2 to TRBJ2-7; TRBD2 agrees at 12 bases. The clonotype was recovered from an adult with mismatch repair-deficient cancer. CDR3 in DNA: TGTGCCAGCAGCTTAGTAGGCCTAGCGGGAGGGGGAAGCTCCTACGAGCAGTACTTC. Translated: CASSLVGLAGGGSSYEQYF.